These 13 T cell receptor beta chains were sequenced from one sample in a study of shared clonotypes between healthy human individuals. Sequenced by immunoSEQ multiplex PCR; TCRdb stores in-frame clones only, minus some. The sample has more than 2 million clones; roughly 93% are singletons. Naive CD8 cells comprised CD45RO-negative, CCR7-positively selected cells, excluding terminally differentiated effector memory CD45RA+ cells. The sample taken for sequencing was naive CD8+ T cells from PBMCs. These TCRs come from a man younger than 30 in good health. Some clones in this sample may be carry-over from other donors' samples.

The chain couples TRBV6-5 to TRBJ1-3, with no clear D. Per the germline V gene, CDR1 is MNHEY and CDR2 is SVGAGI. V dropped 8 bases and J dropped 3 bases, with 14 bases sitting between them. The CDR3 is 14 amino acids. CDR3 bases: TGTGCCAGCCCCCTTATGTTGATTGGAAACACCATATATTTT. This gives the protein CASPLMLIGNTIYF.

The rearrangement links TRBV7-9 to TRBJ2-7, with no clear D. The germline V and J ends were trimmed by 4 bases and 2 bases, with 12 bases remaining between them. This CDR3 has 14 residues. Germline V gene sequence: CDR1 SEHNR, CDR2 FQNEAQ (reference sequence). DNA for the CDR3: TGTGCCAGCAGCTCCCCCTGGGAAACCTACGAGCAGTACTTC. Its translation is CASSSPWETYEQYF. Full variable domain (rest looked up from reference TRBV7-9 and TRBJ2-7): DTGVSQNPRHKITKRGQNVTFRCDPISEHNRLYWYRQTLGQGPEFLTYFQNEAQLEKSRLLSDRFSAERPKGSFSTLEIQRTEQGDSAMYLCASSSPWETYEQYFGPGTRLTVT.

The chain combines TRBV4-2 with TRBJ1-2; D is possibly TRBD1 (5 bases). This CDR3 is 16 amino acids long. Germline CDR1 is LGHNA and CDR2 is YNFKEQ. V lost 3 bases and J 2 bases, leaving 16 bases between the germline ends. CDR3 DNA: TGTGCCAGCAGCCAGGAAACCGGACGGGGGAACTATGGCTACACCTTC. This sequence encodes CASSQETGRGNYGYTF.

The chain has TRBV6-5 and TRBJ2-7; D gene ambiguous. With 6 bases removed from V and 4 bases from J, the gap between germline ends came to 13 bases. The germline V gene encodes CDR1 MNHEY and CDR2 SVGAGI. The CDR3 is 13 residues long. In DNA, the CDR3 is TGTGCCAGCAGCCAAAATGCGCTTTACGAGCAGTACTTC. The encoded protein is CASSQNALYEQYF.

The V and J genes are TRBV7-6 and TRBJ2-7; 10 nucleotides agree with TRBD2. V lost 2 bases and J lost 3; bases outside the gene matches: 4. The length of the CDR3 is 15 residues. Germline V gene sequence: CDR1 SGHVS, CDR2 FNYEAQ. The CDR3 spells CASSLKASGSYEQYF. In DNA form, the CDR3 reads TGTGCCAGCAGCTTAAAGGCTAGCGGGAGCTACGAGCAGTACTTC. Full variable domain (rest looked up from reference TRBV7-6 and TRBJ2-7): GAGVSQSPRYKVTKRGQDVALRCDPISGHVSLYWYRQALGQGPEFLTYFNYEAQQDKSGLPNDRFSAERPEGSISTLTIQRTEQRDSAMYRCASSLKASGSYEQYFGPGTRLTVT.

The chain employs TRBV29-1 and TRBJ2-1; TRBD2 agrees at 11 bases. This CDR3 is built from 14 residues. Trimming took 7 bases from V and 0 from J; bases not matched to a gene: 2. Germline V CDR1 and CDR2: SQVTM, ANQGSEA. The CDR3 sequence: CSGLAGNSYNEQFF. CDR3 DNA sequence: TGCAGCGGACTAGCGGGAAACTCCTACAATGAGCAGTTCTTC.

The rearrangement uses TRBV6-4 and TRBJ2-2, with D perhaps matching TRBD2 (7 bases). The CDR3 has 17 residues. The germline V gene encodes CDR1 MRHNA and CDR2 SNTAGT. V was shortened by 3 bases and J by 5 bases, with 19 bases between the two germline ends. CDR3 sequence (DNA): TGTGCCAGCAGTGAGCGGACTAGGGGGGAGGGTACCGGGGAGCTGTTTTTT. It specifies CASSERTRGEGTGELFF.

In the case of this clone: The same CDR3 can be traced to other DNA sequences in this sample. The chain uses TRBV7-9 and TRBJ1-5, with no clear D. Trimming took off 2 bases at V and 4 bases at J, with 3 bases between the two ends. From germline, CDR1 is SEHNR and CDR2 FQNEAQ (reference sequence). The CDR3 spans 12 residues. The CDR3 DNA follows: TGTGCCAGCAGCTTAAATAATCAGCCCCAGCATTTT. Translating it yields CASSLNNQPQHF. The full variable domain, rest sourced from reference TRBV7-9 and TRBJ1-5, is DTGVSQNPRHKITKRGQNVTFRCDPISEHNRLYWYRQTLGQGPEFLTYFQNEAQLEKSRLLSDRFSAERPKGSFSTLEIQRTEQGDSAMYLCASSLNNQPQHFGDGTRLSIL.

The V and J genes are TRBV7-9 and TRBJ1-3; D might be TRBD1 (6 bases). The germline V gene has CDR1 SEHNR and CDR2 FQNEAQ (reference sequence). V lost 1 base, J lost 1 base, and 11 bases lay in between. The CDR3 spans 16 residues. Here the CDR3 DNA reads TGTGCCAGCAGCTTAGGTCGGGGGGCGTCTGGAAACACCATATATTTT. Translating gives CASSLGRGASGNTIYF.

The chain is built from TRBV4-1 and TRBJ2-5, with TRBD2 matching 9 bases. TRBJ2-7 matches the DNA end more closely, so the J call is doubtful. The CDR3 extends over 18 amino acids. Per the germline V gene, CDR1 is MGHRA and CDR2 is YSYEKL. The CDR3 region has the DNA TGCGCCAGCAGCCAAGGTCCTAGCGGGGAGGGAAGCTCCTACGAGCAGTACTTC. This codes for CASSQGPSGEGSSYEQYF.

This clone was recorded once. The CDR3 DNA is TGTGCCACCTTGACAGGCTCCTACAATGAGCAGTTCTTC. Protein sequence: CATLTGSYNEQFF. The rearrangement joins TRBV2 to TRBJ2-1; D possibly corresponds to TRBD1 (6 bases). There are 13 residues in the CDR3. Per germline, CDR1 SNHLY and CDR2 FYNNEI. The V end was cut by 10 bases, the J end by 0 bases, with 10 bases between. Complete variable domain (other parts from reference TRBV2 and TRBJ2-1): EPEVTQTPSHQVTQMGQEVILRCVPISNHLYFYWYRQILGQKVEFLVSFYNNEISEKSEIFDDQFSVERPDGSNFTLKIRSTKLEDSAMYFCATLTGSYNEQFFGPGTRLTVL.

V and J are TRBV4-2 and TRBJ2-3; no firm D call. The germline gives CDR1 LGHNA, CDR2 YNFKEQ. V was shortened by 2 bases and J by 7 bases, with 4 bases between the two germline ends. The CDR3 consists of 11 residues. The CDR3 sequence is CASSQLNTQYF. CDR3 nucleotides: TGTGCCAGCAGCCAATTAAATACGCAGTATTTT.

The chain is built from TRBV18 and TRBJ2-5, with D tentatively TRBD1 (5 bases). The J call may be faulty, since TRBJ2-7 better matches the DNA end. The CDR3 covers 16 residues. Germline lookup yields CDR1 KGHSH and CDR2 LQKENI. Here the CDR3 DNA reads TGTGCCAGCTCACCACCAGGCAGGGTGACTCCCTACGAGCAGTACTTC. It yields the protein CASSPPGRVTPYEQYF.